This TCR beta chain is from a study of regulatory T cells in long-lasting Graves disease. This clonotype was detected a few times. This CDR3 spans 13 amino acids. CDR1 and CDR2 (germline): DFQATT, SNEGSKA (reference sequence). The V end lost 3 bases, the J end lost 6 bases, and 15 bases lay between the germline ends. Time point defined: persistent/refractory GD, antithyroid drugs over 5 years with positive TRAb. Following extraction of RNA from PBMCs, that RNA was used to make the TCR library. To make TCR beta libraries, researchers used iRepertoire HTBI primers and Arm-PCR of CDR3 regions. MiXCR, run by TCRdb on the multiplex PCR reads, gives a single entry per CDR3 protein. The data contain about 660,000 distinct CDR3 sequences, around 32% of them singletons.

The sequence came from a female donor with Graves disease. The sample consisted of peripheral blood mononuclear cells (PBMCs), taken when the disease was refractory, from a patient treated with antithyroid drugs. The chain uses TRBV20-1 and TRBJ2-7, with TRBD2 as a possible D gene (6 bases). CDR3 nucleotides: TGCAGTGCTAGGGTTAATCTAGCGCTCGAGCAGTACTTC. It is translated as CSARVNLALEQYF.